The clone carrying this T cell receptor (beta chain) has just a few counts. This entry comes from a study of patients and donors after allogeneic stem cell transplantation. Germline lookup yields CDR1 KGHDR and CDR2 SFDVKD. The trim removed 11 bases at V and 5 bases at J, leaving 6 bases unmatched. The CDR3 runs 13 residues. Using its own MiXCR run on the RT-PCR reads, TCRdb lists one record per CDR3 protein. The data show over 350,000 distinct CDR3 sequences, with 16% seen just once and around 6.8% held by the top ten. The sequence was obtained from a human donor who was either an allogeneic HSCT recipient or a stem cell or donor lymphocyte infusion donor (not recorded which). It is not recorded whose cells these are; they may come from a transplant donor. The sequenced sample consisted of blood, either unsorted or a sorted T cell fraction (not recorded which). V and J are TRBV24-1 and TRBJ1-5; 9 bases agree with TRBD1. CDR3 DNA sequence: TGTGCCATCACAGGGGGCTTGGATCAGCCCCAGCATTTT. Its translation is CAITGGLDQPQHF.